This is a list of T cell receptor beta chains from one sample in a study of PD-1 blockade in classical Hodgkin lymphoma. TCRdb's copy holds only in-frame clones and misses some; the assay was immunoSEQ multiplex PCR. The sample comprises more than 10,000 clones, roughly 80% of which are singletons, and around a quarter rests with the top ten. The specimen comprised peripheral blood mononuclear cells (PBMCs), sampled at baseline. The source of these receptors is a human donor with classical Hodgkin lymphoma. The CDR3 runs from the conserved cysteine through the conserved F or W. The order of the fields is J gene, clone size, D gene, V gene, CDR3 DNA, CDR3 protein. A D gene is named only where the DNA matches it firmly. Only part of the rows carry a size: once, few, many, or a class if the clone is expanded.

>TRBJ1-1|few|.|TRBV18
TGTGCCAGCTCAACGACGGACACCATATGGGACACTGAAGCTTTCTTT
CASSTTDTIWDTEAFF
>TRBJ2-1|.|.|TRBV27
TGTGCCAGCAGCCGCCTTCCCGGGGCGGGCAATGAGCAGTTCTTC
CASSRLPGAGNEQFF
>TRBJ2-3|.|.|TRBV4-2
TGTGCCAGCAGCCAACGAGTTTCCACAGATACGCAGTATTTT
CASSQRVSTDTQYF
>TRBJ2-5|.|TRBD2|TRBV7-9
TGTGCCAGCAGCTTAGCCGCGACTAGCGGGGGGGAGACCCAGTACTTC
CASSLAATSGGETQYF
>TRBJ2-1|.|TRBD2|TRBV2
TGTGCCAGCATCTCAAGGGGACTAGTGCGCCCCCATGAGCAGTTCTTC
CASISRGLVRPHEQFF
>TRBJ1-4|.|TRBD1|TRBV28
TGTGCCAGCAGTTTCCAGGGGGCGGGAACTAATGAAAAACTGTTTTTT
CASSFQGAGTNEKLFF
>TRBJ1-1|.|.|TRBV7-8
TGTGCCAGCAGCTTTAGAGGTGGGCTCGGAGCTTTCTTT
CASSFRGGLGAFF
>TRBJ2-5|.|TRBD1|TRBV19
TGTGCCAGTAGTAGGGGACAGGGGTACCAAGAGACCCAGTACTTC
CASSRGQGYQETQYF
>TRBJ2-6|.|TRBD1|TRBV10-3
TGTGCCATCAGCGTAACAGGGGGTTCGATCTCTGGGGCCAACGTCCTGACTTTC
CAISVTGGSISGANVLTF
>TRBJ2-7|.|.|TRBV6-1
TGTGCCAGCAGTACGAACGGGGGCTACGAGCAGTACTTC
CASSTNGGYEQYF
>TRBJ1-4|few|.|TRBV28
TGTGCCAGCACCCCGCCGGGGGTTGAAAAACTGTTTTTT
CASTPPGVEKLFF
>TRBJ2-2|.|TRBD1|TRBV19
TGTGCCAGTAGCCGTGGGACAGGGGCGAACACCGGGGAGCTGTTTTTT
CASSRGTGANTGELFF
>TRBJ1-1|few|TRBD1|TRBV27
TGTGCCAGCAGTAGTTCGACAGGGTTGGACACTGAAGCTTTCTTT
CASSSSTGLDTEAFF
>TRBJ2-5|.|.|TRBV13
TGTGCCAGCAGCCCGAGACTGGGTCAAGAGACCCAGTACTTC
CASSPRLGQETQYF
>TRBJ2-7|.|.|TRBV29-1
TGCAGCGTTGTTACGGGAGTGGGGAACGAGCAGTACTTC
CSVVTGVGNEQYF
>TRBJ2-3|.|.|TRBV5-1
TGCGCCAGCAGCCCTCCGGGGGGCTCGGCAGATACGCAGTATTTT
CASSPPGGSADTQYF
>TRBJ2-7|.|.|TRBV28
TGTGCCAGCAGTTTAAATGGGGCAGTCGAGCAGTACTTC
CASSLNGAVEQYF
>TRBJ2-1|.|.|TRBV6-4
TGTGCCAGCAGTCCGCGGGGACTCCCCTACAATGAGCAGTTCTTC
CASSPRGLPYNEQFF
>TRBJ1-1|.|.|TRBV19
TGTGCCAGTAGCAAAGGACAGCGTGAAGCTTTCTTT
CASSKGQREAFF
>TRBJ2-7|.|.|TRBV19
TGTGCCAGTAGTATCGGGTCGTCGAGCTCCTACGAGCAGTACTTC
CASSIGSSSSYEQYF
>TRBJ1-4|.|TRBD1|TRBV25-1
TGTGCCAGTCGGCAGACAGGGTCTAATGAAAAACTGTTTTTT
CASRQTGSNEKLFF
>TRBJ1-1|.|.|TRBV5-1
TGCGCCAGCAGCACAAACCCGGTGGGGAACACTGAAGCTTTCTTT
CASSTNPVGNTEAFF
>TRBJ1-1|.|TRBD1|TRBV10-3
TGTGCCATCAGTGAGATCGGGGGACAGGCCGAAGCTTTCTTT
CAISEIGGQAEAFF
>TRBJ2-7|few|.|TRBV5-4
TGTGCCAGCAGAGCCGGGAACCGAAGCTCCTACGAGCAGTACTTC
CASRAGNRSSYEQYF
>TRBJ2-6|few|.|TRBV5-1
TGCGCCAGCAGCTTGGGGCCCGGCAGCTCTGGGGCCAACGTCCTGACTTTC
CASSLGPGSSGANVLTF
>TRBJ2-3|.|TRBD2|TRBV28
TGTGCCAGCAGTGAACTAGCGGGAGTTGGGACAGATACGCAGTATTTT
CASSELAGVGTDTQYF
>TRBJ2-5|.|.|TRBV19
TGTGCCAGTAGTACCACTAGCTCCGGAAAGACCCAGTACTTC
CASSTTSSGKTQYF
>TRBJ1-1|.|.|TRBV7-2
TGTGCCAGCAGTCCACTCTCGCCTGAAGCTTTCTTT
CASSPLSPEAFF
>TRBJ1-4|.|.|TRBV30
TGTGCCTGGAAGGAAGCGGGAAAACTGTTTTTT
CAWKEAGKLFF
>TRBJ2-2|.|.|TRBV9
TGTGCCAGCAGCGTATATGGCACCGGGGAGCTGTTTTTT
CASSVYGTGELFF
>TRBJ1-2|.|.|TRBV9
TGTGCCAGCAGCCCTTCTGGACAAAGCAGTGGCTACACCTTC
CASSPSGQSSGYTF
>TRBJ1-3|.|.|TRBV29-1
TGCAGCGCCCTAACGACAGGAGGAAACACCATATATTTT
CSALTTGGNTIYF
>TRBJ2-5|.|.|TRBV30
TGTGCCTGGAGTGTCGGTGAGACCCAGTACTTC
CAWSVGETQYF
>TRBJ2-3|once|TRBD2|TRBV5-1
TGCGCCAGCAGCCCCACGTGGACTAGCGGTTACGCTAGCACAGATACGCAGTATTTT
CASSPTWTSGYASTDTQYF
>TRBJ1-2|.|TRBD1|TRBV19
TGTGCCAGTAGTGACAGGGACTATGGCTACACCTTC
CASSDRDYGYTF
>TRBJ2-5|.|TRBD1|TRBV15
TGTGCCACCAGCAGTACAGGGGGCGAGACCCAGTACTTC
CATSSTGGETQYF
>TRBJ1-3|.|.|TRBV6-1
TGTGCCGTAGCGCGAGGGGCTGTATCTGGAAACACCATATATTTT
CAVARGAVSGNTIYF
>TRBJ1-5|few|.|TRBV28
TGTGCCAGCGGCCTAAATAGTCAGTCCCAGCATTTT
CASGLNSQSQHF
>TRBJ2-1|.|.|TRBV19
TGTGCCAGTAGCCCACAGGGCTACTCCTACAATGAGCAGTTCTTC
CASSPQGYSYNEQFF
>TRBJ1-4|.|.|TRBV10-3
TGTGCCACCTCCGACAGGCCCCAAAATGAAAAACTGTTTTTT
CATSDRPQNEKLFF
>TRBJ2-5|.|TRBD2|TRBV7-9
TGTGCCAGCAGCTTACTAGCGGGAGGAGGGGCAGAGACCCAGTACTTC
CASSLLAGGGAETQYF
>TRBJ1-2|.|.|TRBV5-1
TGCGCCAGCAGCTTGGGATCGAACTATGGCTACACCTTC
CASSLGSNYGYTF
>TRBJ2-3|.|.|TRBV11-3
TGTGCCAGCAGCTTGGGGTCCCGGGACACAGATACGCAGTATTTT
CASSLGSRDTDTQYF